This T cell receptor beta chain derives from a study of spatial heterogeneity in lung cancer. On the study more broadly: Among detected sequences, beta-chain ones consistently exceeded alpha-chain ones in number.

Via MiXCR, TCRdb re-called the 5' RACE reads, giving one row per CDR3 protein. Here the sample spans some 10,000 distinct CDR3 sequences, approximately 11% being singletons. Documented time point: sample taken at primary tumor resection. Unsorted tumor, nontumor lung tissue or cryopreserved PBMC supplied the whole RNA. This clonotype was seen many times. Its antigen is as yet unknown. V shed 0 bases and J shed 2 bases, with 10 bases lying between them. CDR3 size: 15 residues. Germline V CDR1 and CDR2: SGDLS, YYNGEE. General study results and limits: Mutation counts in tumors were tracked by counts of expanded intratumoral alpha and beta TCRs.

The receptor's source is a male donor with early-stage non-small cell lung cancer. This specimen was lung tumor tissue, taken at surgery. The chain has TRBV9 and TRBJ2-3; D might be TRBD2 (6 bases). The CDR3 spells CASSVAAGFTDTQYF. CDR3 coding DNA: TGTGCCAGCAGCGTAGCGGCGGGGTTCACAGATACGCAGTATTTT.